The next 26 T cell receptor beta chains were all read from a single sample in a study of CD8 T cells in ankylosing spondylitis. TCRdb used MiXCR to reprocess the 5' RACE reads, holding one entry per CDR3 protein. The table records under 400,000 distinct CDR3 sequences, about 9.9% of them present only once. Sequences were obtained from blood, either unsorted or a sorted T cell fraction (not recorded which). These receptors were taken from a female donor with ankylosing spondylitis or in good health (not recorded which).

The chain couples TRBV12-3 or TRBV12-4 to TRBJ2-3; D remains unclear. Trimming removed 2 bases from V and 7 bases from J, with 4 bases in between. The CDR3 has 11 residues. The CDR3 nucleotides are TGTGCCAGCAGTTTAACTAATACGCAGTATTTT. It yields the protein CASSLTNTQYF.

The sample holds many counts of this clonotype. The chain recombines TRBV5-1 with TRBJ1-5; possibly TRBD1 for D (5 bases). Per germline, CDR1 SGHRS and CDR2 YFSETQ. This CDR3 region has 14 residues. The germline V and J ends were trimmed by 3 bases and 0 bases, with 7 bases remaining between them. CDR3 sequence reads: CASSWGDSNQPQHF. As DNA, the CDR3 is TGCGCCAGCAGCTGGGGGGATAGCAATCAGCCCCAGCATTTT.

At least ten counts were recorded for this clonotype. V gene TRBV7-9 combines with J gene TRBJ1-5, with a tentative D call TRBD1 (5 bases). CDR1 SEHNR and CDR2 FQNEAQ come from the germline V gene (reference sequence). Trimming shortened V by 2 bases and J by 2 bases, and 7 bases separated the two germline ends. There are 14 residues in the CDR3. CDR3 amino acids: CASSLQGRNQPQHF. The CDR3 DNA is TGTGCCAGCAGCTTACAGGGCCGCAATCAGCCCCAGCATTTT.

This clonotype was picked up many times. This chain joins TRBV20-1 and TRBJ1-6, with D hard to call. The V end lost 5 bases, the J end lost 3 bases, and 8 bases lay between the germline ends. CDR1 and CDR2 from the germline V gene are DFQATT and SNEGSKA (reference sequence). The CDR3 is 13 residues long. This CDR3 is CSAGPNYNSPLHF. For the CDR3, the DNA is TGCAGTGCTGGACCTAACTATAATTCACCCCTCCACTTT.

This clonotype was observed a handful of times. The chain employs TRBV3-1 and TRBJ1-2; 10 nucleotides match TRBD1. The CDR3 runs to 17 residues. Germline V CDR1 and CDR2: LGHDT, YNNKEL (reference sequence). V gave up 6 bases and J gave up 4 bases; unmatched junction bases: 14. The CDR3 region has the DNA TGTGCCAGCAGTTCAGGGACAGGGGCTTTAGGAAGCTATGGCTACACCTTC. Amino acids: CASSSGTGALGSYGYTF.

This clonotype was observed a few times. The chain is built from TRBV7-8 and TRBJ1-2; 7 bases fit TRBD1. Germline V gives CDR1 SGHVS, CDR2 FQNEAQ. This CDR3 spans 15 amino acids. The junction had 10 bases not matched to a gene; V was cut back by 5 bases and J by 4 bases. The CDR3 here is CASSPISGQTYGYTF. CDR3 nucleotides: TGTGCCAGCAGCCCTATATCGGGACAGACCTATGGCTACACCTTC.

This clonotype was seen repeatedly, ten times or more. The rearrangement uses TRBV20-1 and TRBJ2-5, with 7 bases that match TRBD1. J gave up 5 bases and V 0 bases, and 9 bases lay outside the gene matches. Germline V lookup: CDR1 DFQATT, CDR2 SNEGSKA (reference sequence). The CDR3 totals 15 residues. The CDR3 DNA follows: TGCAGTGCTAGAGATGCGCAGACAGGGTTGGAGACCCAGTACTTC. As protein: CSARDAQTGLETQYF.

This clonotype was found many times. J is TRBJ2-7 and V is TRBV12-3 or TRBV12-4, with TRBD2 matching over 10 bases. Unmatched junction bases numbered 6, after V lost 5 bases and J lost 2 bases. The CDR3 extends over 15 amino acids. DNA for the CDR3: TGTGCCAGCAGTGTGACTAGCGGGTCTACCTACGAGCAGTACTTC. It translates to CASSVTSGSTYEQYF.

The chain couples TRBV6-1 to TRBJ1-1, with no clear D. CDR3 length: 14 amino acids. Trimming left V 6 bases short and J 1 base short, with 12 bases between. Per germline, CDR1 MNHNS and CDR2 SASEGT. This CDR3 is CASRQLLENTEAFF. The CDR3 nucleotides are TGTGCCAGCAGGCAGCTATTGGAGAACACTGAAGCTTTCTTT.

A few counts support this clonotype. CDR3 region: CASSESSGGAQYF. Written as DNA, the CDR3 is TGTGCCAGCAGTGAGTCTAGCGGGGGGGCGCAGTATTTT. The chain has TRBV2 and TRBJ2-3, with 12 bases lining up with TRBD2. CDR3 size: 13 residues. V was pared by 3 bases and J by 10 bases, with 2 bases of the junction left unmatched. Per germline, CDR1 SNHLY and CDR2 FYNNEI.

V is TRBV3-1 and J is TRBJ2-5, with TRBD2 as a possible D gene (5 bases). Trimming removed 1 base at V and 7 bases at J, with 16 bases between. Germline CDR1 is LGHDT and CDR2 is YNNKEL (reference sequence). The CDR3 is 15 residues long. CDR3 sequence reads: CASSQGTGSSGTQYF. CDR3 coding DNA: TGTGCCAGCAGCCAAGGGACGGGGTCTTCGGGGACCCAGTACTTC.

This clonotype was observed at least ten times. The chain couples TRBV6-1 to TRBJ2-2, with a weak D call TRBD2 (6 bases). V was cut by 6 bases and J by 5 bases, with 13 bases left in between. This CDR3 has 14 amino acids. CDR1 is MNHNS and CDR2 is SASEGT in the germline V gene. DNA for the CDR3: TGTGCCAGCAGCGAGAGGAGGGGAACCGGGGAGCTGTTTTTT. Translation: CASSERRGTGELFF.

This clonotype has ten or more counts. The CDR3 bases are TGTGCCAGCTCACCAGTGCCCAACAGCCCCTACGAGCAGTACTTC. Protein product: CASSPVPNSPYEQYF. This chain uses TRBV18 with TRBJ2-7; D ambiguous. Germline loops: CDR1 KGHSH, CDR2 LQKENI. V was shortened by 2 bases and J by 2 bases, with 13 bases between the two germline ends. The CDR3 loop spans 15 amino acids.

This clonotype was seen a few times. The rearrangement uses TRBV14 and TRBJ2-1; TRBD2 matches 12 bases. Germline trimming cut 0 bases from V and 4 bases from J; bases unmatched to any gene: 4. In germline, CDR1 is SGHDN, CDR2 FVKESK. The length of the CDR3 is 17 residues. DNA for the CDR3: TGTGCCAGCAGCCAAGATCTAGCGGGAGGGACTTACAATGAGCAGTTCTTC. Protein sequence: CASSQDLAGGTYNEQFF. Together with reference TRBV14 and TRBJ2-1, the CDR3 gives the full variable domain: EAGVTQFPSHSVIEKGQTVTLRCDPISGHDNLYWYRRVMGKEIKFLLHFVKESKQDESGMPNNRFLAERTGGTYSTLKVQPAELEDSGVYFCASSQDLAGGTYNEQFFGPGTRLTVL.

This clonotype was seen at least ten times. This chain uses TRBV5-6 with TRBJ2-3; D call uncertain. This CDR3 spans 15 amino acids. Germline V gives CDR1 SGHDT, CDR2 YYEEEE. Trimming took off 0 bases at V and 2 bases at J, with 10 bases between the two ends. The CDR3 loop reads CASSLEQTYTDTQYF. CDR3 nucleotide sequence: TGTGCCAGCAGCTTGGAGCAGACCTACACAGATACGCAGTATTTT.

This clonotype was counted ten times or more. The rearrangement uses TRBV11-2 and TRBJ2-2; 10 nucleotides align to TRBD2. The CDR3 extends over 19 amino acids. The V gene end was trimmed by 3 bases and the J gene end by 6 bases; junction bases not matched to a gene: 16. Germline V gene lookup returns CDR1 SGHAT and CDR2 FQNNGV. Written as DNA, the CDR3 is TGTGCCAGCAGCTTCCGGTTAGCTAGCGGGAGTTCTGTCCCCGGGGAGCTGTTTTTT. It codes for CASSFRLASGSSVPGELFF.

Points on this clonotype: A much larger clone lies one base from this, so it may be a read error. The V call is TRBV5-1, the J call TRBJ2-1, with D possibly matching TRBD2 (6 bases). This CDR3 contains 12 residues. Germline V CDR1 and CDR2: SGHRS, YFSETQ. The CDR3 loop is CAGRRDGNEQFF. CDR3 nucleotide sequence: TGCGCCGGCAGGAGGGACGGGAATGAGCAGTTCTTC.

The table lists this clonotype with many counts. This chain connects TRBV20-1 to TRBJ2-1; weak D call: TRBD2 (6 bases). Per the germline V gene, CDR1 is DFQATT and CDR2 is SNEGSKA (reference sequence). Trimming pared 2 bases from V and 11 bases from J, leaving 13 bases between. The CDR3 length is 12 residues. CDR3 nucleotide sequence: TGCAGTGCTAGACCTCAGGGACTGCAGCAGTTCTTC. Its translation: CSARPQGLQQFF.

This clonotype was seen ten or more times. This chain joins TRBV19 and TRBJ2-7; possibly TRBD1 or TRBD2 for D (6 bases each). CDR3 length: 15 residues. The V gene's germline CDR1 is LNHDA and CDR2 SQIVND (reference sequence). V lost 10 bases and J lost 3, with 22 bases in between. CDR3 bases: TGTGCCACTCGGACCCAGGGGAGGAAGGGCTACGAGCAGTACTTC. Protein sequence: CATRTQGRKGYEQYF. Full variable domain (remainder filled in from reference TRBV19 and TRBJ2-7): DGGITQSPKYLFRKEGQNVTLSCEQNLNHDAMYWYRQDPGQGLRLIYYSQIVNDFQKGDIAEGYSVSREKKESFPLTVTSAQKNPTAFYLCATRTQGRKGYEQYFGPGTRLTVT.

This clonotype was seen only once. The chain's CDR3 is CASRLEQDSPLHF. The CDR3 DNA reads as TGCGCCAGCAGACTTGAACAGGACTCACCCCTCCACTTT. The chain employs TRBV5-1 and TRBJ1-6, with TRBD1 as a possible D gene (5 bases). The CDR3 spans 13 residues. Germline V gene sequence: CDR1 SGHRS, CDR2 YFSETQ. The V end was cut by 5 bases, the J end by 10 bases, with 13 bases between. Drawing the rest from reference TRBV5-1 and TRBJ1-6, the complete variable domain is KAGVTQTPRYLIKTRGQQVTLSCSPISGHRSVSWYQQTPGQGLQFLFEYFSETQRNKGNFPGRFSGRQFSNSRSEMNVSTLELGDSALYLCASRLEQDSPLHFGNGTRLTVT.

This sequence joins TRBV18 and TRBJ2-7; TRBD1 agrees at 7 bases. CDR1 is KGHSH and CDR2 is LQKENI in the germline V gene. CDR3 size: 14 residues. V dropped 2 bases and J dropped 3; count of bases not matched to a gene: 4. The CDR3 region is CASSPDRDNYEQYF. DNA for the CDR3: TGTGCCAGCTCACCAGACAGGGATAACTACGAGCAGTACTTC.

This clonotype was observed many times. The DNA of the CDR3 is TGCAGTGCTGTAAACAGGGTGTTATACGAAAAACTGTTTTTT. Residues: CSAVNRVLYEKLFF. V gene TRBV20-1 combines with J gene TRBJ1-4; tentatively, D is TRBD1 (6 bases). Looked up from germline, CDR1 is DFQATT and CDR2 is SNEGSKA (reference sequence). The CDR3 consists of 14 residues. Trimming shortened V by 5 bases and J by 8 bases, and 18 bases separated the two germline ends.

This chain connects TRBV5-5 to TRBJ1-2; the D gene is possibly TRBD1 (5 bases). V was cut by 2 bases and J by 3 bases, with 11 bases left in between. This CDR3 comprises 14 residues. Germline V CDR1 and CDR2: SGHKS, YYEKEE (reference sequence). CDR3 loop: CASSLKAGDYGYTF. The CDR3, as DNA: TGTGCCAGCAGCTTAAAGGCGGGGGACTATGGCTACACCTTC.

This clonotype appeared many times. The chain recombines TRBV20-1 with TRBJ1-3; D is ambiguous. With 5 bases removed from V and 0 bases from J, the gap between germline ends came to 8 bases. The CDR3 runs to 13 residues. Germline values: CDR1 DFQATT, CDR2 SNEGSKA (reference sequence). This CDR3 is CSAHVDSGNTIYF. CDR3 bases: TGCAGTGCTCACGTGGACTCTGGAAACACCATATATTTT.

This clonotype was recorded at least ten times. The rearrangement joins TRBV5-1 to TRBJ2-1, with 8 bases matching TRBD1. Looked up from germline, CDR1 is SGHRS and CDR2 is YFSETQ. The junction had 19 bases not matched to a gene; V was cut back by 0 bases and J by 2 bases. CDR3 size: 21 residues. The CDR3 DNA is TGCGCCAGCAGCTTGGGGAGAACAGGGGTTAACAGGGGGTTTACCTACAATGAGCAGTTCTTC. Its translation: CASSLGRTGVNRGFTYNEQFF.

This clonotype was seen ten or more times. The chain has TRBV4-1 and TRBJ2-7; tentative D call: TRBD1 (5 bases). Germline lookup yields CDR1 MGHRA and CDR2 YSYEKL. The germline V and J ends were trimmed by 3 bases and 1 base, with 19 bases remaining between them. CDR3 size: 17 residues. In nucleotides, the CDR3 is TGCGCCAGCAGCCACTTAGTATTGACAGCCGAATCCTACGAGCAGTACTTC. Protein product: CASSHLVLTAESYEQYF.